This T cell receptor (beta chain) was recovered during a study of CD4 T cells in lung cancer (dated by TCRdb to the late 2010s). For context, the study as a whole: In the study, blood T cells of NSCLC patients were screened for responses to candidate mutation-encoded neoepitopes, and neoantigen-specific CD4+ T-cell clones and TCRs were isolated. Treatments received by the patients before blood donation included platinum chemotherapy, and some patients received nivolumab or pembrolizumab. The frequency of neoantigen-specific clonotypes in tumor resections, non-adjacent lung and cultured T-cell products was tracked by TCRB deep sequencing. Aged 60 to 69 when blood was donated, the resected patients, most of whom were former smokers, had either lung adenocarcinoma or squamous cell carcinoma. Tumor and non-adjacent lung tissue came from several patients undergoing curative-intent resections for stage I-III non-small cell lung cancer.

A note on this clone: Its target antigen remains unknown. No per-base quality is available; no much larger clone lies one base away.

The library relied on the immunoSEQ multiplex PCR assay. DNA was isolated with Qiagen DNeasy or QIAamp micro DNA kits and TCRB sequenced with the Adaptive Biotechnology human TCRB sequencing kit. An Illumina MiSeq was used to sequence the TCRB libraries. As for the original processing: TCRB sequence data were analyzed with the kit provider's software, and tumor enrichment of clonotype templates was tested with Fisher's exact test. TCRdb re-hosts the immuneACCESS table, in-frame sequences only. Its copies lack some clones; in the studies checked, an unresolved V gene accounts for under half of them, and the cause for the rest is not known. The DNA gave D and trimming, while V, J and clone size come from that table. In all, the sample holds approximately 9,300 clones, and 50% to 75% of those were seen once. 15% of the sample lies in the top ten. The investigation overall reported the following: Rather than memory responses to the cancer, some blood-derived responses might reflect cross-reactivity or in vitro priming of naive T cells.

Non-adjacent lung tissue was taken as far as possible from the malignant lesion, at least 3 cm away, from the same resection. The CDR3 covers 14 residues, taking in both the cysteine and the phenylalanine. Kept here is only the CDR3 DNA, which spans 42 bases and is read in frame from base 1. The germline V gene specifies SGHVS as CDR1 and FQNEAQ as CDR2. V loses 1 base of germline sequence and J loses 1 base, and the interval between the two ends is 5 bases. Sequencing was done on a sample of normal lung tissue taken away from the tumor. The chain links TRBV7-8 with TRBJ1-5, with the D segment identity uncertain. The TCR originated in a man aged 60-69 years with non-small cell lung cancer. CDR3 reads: CASSLDRSNQPQHF. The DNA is TGTGCCAGCAGCTTAGACCGGAGCAATCAGCCCCAGCATTTT.